The clone carrying this TCR beta chain came up a few times. Per the study methods: Reference gene primer amplification gave nucleated cell count estimates. Sequencing was performed with immunoSEQ multiplex PCR; in TCRdb, only in-frame clones are kept and a portion is missing. V and J calls and clone size are given by that table; D and trimming were obtained from the DNA. The table lists 55,000 to 75,000 clones, roughly 84% of them singletons. This specimen comes from a study of blood T cell repertoires in COVID-19. About the research overall: Spain, Italy and the United States supplied samples that represented acute and convalescent COVID-19. The cDNA or gDNA used as material had been derived from T cells, B-cell-depleted T cells, or PBMCs.

Germline V gene lookup returns CDR1 SEHNR and CDR2 FQNEAQ (reference sequence). The length of the CDR3 is 15 residues. The ends were cut back, 2 bases at V and 2 bases at J, with 11 bases in the middle. The sample consisted of peripheral blood. The TCR comes from a man aged 45-65 years with acute or convalescent COVID-19. The chain carries TRBV7-9 and TRBJ2-3; D is uncertain. The CDR3 protein is CASSLPWATTDTQYF. CDR3 nucleotide sequence: TGTGCCAGCAGCTTACCCTGGGCGACCACAGATACGCAGTATTTT.